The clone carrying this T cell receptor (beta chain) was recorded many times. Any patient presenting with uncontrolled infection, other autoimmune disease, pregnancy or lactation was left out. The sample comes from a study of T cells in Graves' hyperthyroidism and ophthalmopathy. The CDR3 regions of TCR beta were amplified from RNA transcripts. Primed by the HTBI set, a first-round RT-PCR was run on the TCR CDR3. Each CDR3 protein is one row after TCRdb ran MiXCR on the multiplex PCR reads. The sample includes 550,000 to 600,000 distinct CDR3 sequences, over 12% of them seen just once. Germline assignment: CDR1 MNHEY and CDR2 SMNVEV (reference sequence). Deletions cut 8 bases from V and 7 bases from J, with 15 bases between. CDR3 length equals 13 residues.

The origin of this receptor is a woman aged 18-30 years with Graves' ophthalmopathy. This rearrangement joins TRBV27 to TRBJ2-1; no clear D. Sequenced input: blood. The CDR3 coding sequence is TGTGCCAGCCACCCACAAGGTGGGAATGAGCAGTTCTTC. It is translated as CASHPQGGNEQFF.